The 8 T cell receptor beta chains given below trace back to one sample, sequenced in a study of blood T cell repertoires in COVID-19. TCRdb keeps only in-frame clones here, not all; method: immunoSEQ multiplex PCR. The sample gives approximately 100,000 clones, 80% to 95% of which show up once; around 5.7% is in the top ten. Sequenced sample: peripheral blood. Receptor source: a man between 65 and 85 years old with acute or convalescent COVID-19.

The chain is built from TRBV2 and TRBJ1-6, with 10 nucleotides matching TRBD1. Germline V gives CDR1 SNHLY, CDR2 FYNNEI. CDR3 length equals 17 residues. Trimming removed 1 base from V and 7 bases from J; junction bases left unmatched: 7. CDR3 in DNA: TGTGCCAGCAGTGAAGACGGGACAGGGGACCGGAATTCACCCCTCCACTTT. Encoded protein: CASSEDGTGDRNSPLHF.

The CDR3 DNA reads as TGTGCCAGCACCAAAAGAGGACAGGGATATGGCTACACCTTC. It yields the protein CASTKRGQGYGYTF. The chain recombines TRBV2 with TRBJ1-2; 8 bases agree with TRBD1. CDR3 length: 14 amino acids. With V trimmed by 7 bases and J by 5 bases, 9 bases remained unmatched. Germline V gives CDR1 SNHLY, CDR2 FYNNEI. The complete variable domain, with remaining parts taken from reference TRBV2 and TRBJ1-2, reads EPEVTQTPSHQVTQMGQEVILRCVPISNHLYFYWYRQILGQKVEFLVSFYNNEISEKSEIFDDQFSVERPDGSNFTLKIRSTKLEDSAMYFCASTKRGQGYGYTFGSGTRLTVV.

The V gene is TRBV11-2, the J gene TRBJ2-1; 8 nucleotides line up with TRBD2. CDR1 is SGHAT, CDR2 FQNNGV, per germline. Unmatched junction bases numbered 10, after V lost 5 bases and J lost 10 bases. The CDR3 totals 14 residues. In nucleotides, the CDR3 is TGTGCCAGCAGCCCTCGAGCGGGAGTGGGGGAGCAGTTCTTC. Its protein product is CASSPRAGVGEQFF. The variable domain in full, with the rest retrieved from reference TRBV11-2 and TRBJ2-1, is EAGVAQSPRYKIIEKRQSVAFWCNPISGHATLYWYQQILGQGPKLLIQFQNNGVVDDSQLPKDRFSAERLKGVDSTLKIQPAKLEDSAVYLCASSPRAGVGEQFFGPGTRLTVL.

This chain uses TRBV5-1 with TRBJ2-1; D is ambiguous. Germline CDR1 is SGHRS and CDR2 is YFSETQ. V was shortened by 0 bases and J by 4 bases, with 11 bases between the two germline ends. CDR3 size: 15 residues. CDR3 protein: CASSLVKSTYNEQFF. As DNA, the CDR3 is TGCGCCAGCAGCTTGGTGAAGTCTACGTACAATGAGCAGTTCTTC.

The rearrangement links TRBV30 to TRBJ1-5; D might be TRBD1 (5 bases). The V end lost 0 bases, the J end lost 7 bases, and 13 bases lay between the germline ends. Per the germline V gene, CDR1 is GTSNPN and CDR2 is SVGIG (reference sequence). This CDR3 contains 14 residues. This CDR3 is CAWSVGQGGQPQHF. CDR3 sequence (DNA): TGTGCCTGGAGTGTAGGGCAGGGAGGCCAGCCCCAGCATTTT.

The chain is built from TRBV5-4 and TRBJ1-4, with 9 nucleotides matching TRBD1. The germline V gene encodes CDR1 SGHNT and CDR2 YYREEE (reference sequence). The CDR3 has 15 amino acids. V lost 5 bases to trimming and J lost 8 bases; unmatched junction nucleotides: 10. CDR3 nucleotides: TGTGCCAGCAGTTACCGGGACAGGGTTTCCGAAAAACTGTTTTTT. Its protein product is CASSYRDRVSEKLFF.

CDR3 sequence (DNA): TGTGCCAGCAGCACCGTAGGGGTACAAGAGACCCAGTACTTC. It specifies CASSTVGVQETQYF. J is TRBJ2-5 and V is TRBV5-6, with a tentative D call TRBD1 (5 bases). The germline V and J ends were trimmed by 4 bases and 2 bases, with 12 bases remaining between them. CDR1 is SGHDT and CDR2 is YYEEEE in the germline V gene. The CDR3 consists of 14 residues.

This rearrangement joins TRBV30 to TRBJ1-5, with D possibly TRBD1 on 6 matching bases. The CDR3 has 13 amino acids. CDR1 and CDR2 from the germline V gene are GTSNPN and SVGIG (reference sequence). Trimming pared 3 bases from V and 5 bases from J, leaving 11 bases between. The CDR3 nucleotides read TGTGCCTGGAGCCACAGGGACGATCAGCCCCAGCATTTT. Protein product: CAWSHRDDQPQHF.